These 15 T cell receptor beta chains were sequenced from one sample in a study of cytomegalovirus exposure and HLA in healthy donors. Primers: 60 Vbeta forward and 13 Jbeta reverse. Produced via immunoSEQ multiplex PCR; TCRdb's table is partial and in-frame only. The data hold roughly 180,000 clones, with 80% to 85% observed a single time. The sequencing input was PBMCs. The source is a boy aged 2 to 10 in good health and CMV-seronegative.

This chain joins TRBV11-2 and TRBJ2-1, with 9 nucleotides matching TRBD2. The junction had 13 bases not matched to a gene; V was cut back by 6 bases and J by 4 bases. This CDR3 is 17 amino acids long. Per the germline V gene, CDR1 is SGHAT and CDR2 is FQNNGV. The DNA of the CDR3 is TGTGCCAGCAGATCAACTCTCAGCGGGAGGTTATACAATGAGCAGTTCTTC. As protein: CASRSTLSGRLYNEQFF.

The chain combines TRBV14 with TRBJ2-7, with TRBD1 identical over 9 bases. The CDR3 spans 13 residues. With 3 bases clipped from V and 5 bases from J, the junction kept 2 bases outside the gene matches. CDR1 is SGHDN and CDR2 is FVKESK in the germline V gene. The CDR3 DNA reads TGTGCCAGCAGCCAGGGACAGGGCAACGAGCAGTACTTC. Protein sequence: CASSQGQGNEQYF.

V is TRBV27 and J is TRBJ1-2; 8 bases are shared with TRBD1. The germline V gene encodes CDR1 MNHEY and CDR2 SMNVEV (reference sequence). The CDR3 covers 15 residues. Losses at the gene ends were 1 base for V and 6 bases for J; bases not matched to a gene: 7. In DNA form, the CDR3 reads TGTGCCAGCAGTTTATATCAGGGGGCCAATAATGGCTACACCTTC. Encoded protein: CASSLYQGANNGYTF.

This clone was seen just once. V gene TRBV7-9 combines with J gene TRBJ2-7; TRBD1 aligns across 7 bases. The CDR3 runs 15 residues. With 6 bases clipped from V and 1 base from J, the junction kept 9 bases outside the gene matches. Germline loops: CDR1 SEHNR, CDR2 FQNEAQ (reference sequence). The CDR3 DNA follows: TGTGCCAGCAGAGGACAGGTCAAGTTATCCTACGAGCAGTACGTC. This codes for CASRGQVKLSYEQYV.

The V gene is TRBV27, the J gene TRBJ2-1, with 7 nucleotides matching TRBD1. V dropped 6 bases and J dropped 5; count of bases not matched to a gene: 7. This CDR3 has 14 residues. Per germline, CDR1 MNHEY and CDR2 SMNVEV (reference sequence). DNA of the CDR3: TGTGCCAGCAGCGCCGGGACAGAGCACAATGAGCAGTTCTTC. Encoded protein: CASSAGTEHNEQFF.

The genes are TRBV7-8 and TRBJ2-7; the D gene is possibly TRBD2 (6 bases). The CDR3 sequence is 13 residues long. Germline V lookup: CDR1 SGHVS, CDR2 FQNEAQ. The V end lost 3 bases, the J end lost 7 bases, and 13 bases lay between the germline ends. The DNA of the CDR3 is TGTGCCAGCAGCTTCCGATGGGGGAGGGAGCAGTACGTC. This codes for CASSFRWGREQYV.

This clone has a single count. The genes are TRBV6-5 and TRBJ1-5, with 7 bases identical to TRBD1. The J segment lost 2 bases and the V segment lost 5 bases, leaving 3 bases of the junction unmatched. This CDR3 contains 14 residues. Germline CDR1 is MNHEY and CDR2 is SVGAGI. In nucleotides, the CDR3 is TGTGCCAGCAGTACAGGGGATGGCAATCAGCCCCAGCATTTT. Translated, it gives CASSTGDGNQPQHF.

The chain couples TRBV7-8 to TRBJ1-5; 8 nucleotides line up with TRBD1. The germline V gene has CDR1 SGHVS and CDR2 FQNEAQ. The ends lost 1 base at V and 2 bases at J; junction bases unmatched: 4. The CDR3 spans 16 residues. The CDR3 reads CASSLGTGIGNQPQHF. CDR3 DNA: TGTGCCAGCAGCTTAGGGACAGGGATAGGCAATCAGCCCCAGCATTTT.

Comments on this clone: Additional DNA sequences in this sample encode the identical CDR3. The CDR3 DNA sequence: TGTGCCTGGAGGCGGGGGTACGAGCAGTACTTC. It codes for CAWRRGYEQYF. The chain has TRBV30 and TRBJ2-7, with 7 nucleotides matching TRBD2. This CDR3 is built from 11 residues. V lost 3 bases and J lost 4; bases outside the gene matches: 0. The germline V gene has CDR1 GTSNPN and CDR2 SVGIG (reference sequence).

This clone is a singleton in its sample. This rearrangement joins TRBV7-3 to TRBJ2-7; 13 nucleotides agree with TRBD2. This CDR3 is 16 amino acids long. V shed 3 bases and J 5 bases; nucleotides not matched to a gene: 7. Germline CDR1 reads SGHTA; CDR2 reads FQGTGA. The DNA of the CDR3 is TGTGCCAGCAGCTTGTCGGGACTAGCGGGACCGGACGAGCAGTACTTC. Amino acid sequence: CASSLSGLAGPDEQYF.

The CDR3 DNA sequence: TGTGCCAGTAGTGACACAGGGCGGGATGAAAAACTGTTTTTT. Its protein is CASSDTGRDEKLFF. This chain links TRBV19 with TRBJ1-4, with D perhaps matching TRBD1 (6 bases). V was clipped by 5 bases and J by 6 bases, with 13 bases between them. The CDR3 length is 14 residues. CDR1 is LNHDA, CDR2 SQIVND, per germline (reference sequence).

This sequence joins TRBV2 and TRBJ2-7; possibly TRBD2 for D (5 bases). The germline CDR1 and CDR2 sequences are SNHLY and FYNNEI. V dropped 8 bases and J dropped 0 bases, with 11 bases sitting between them. The CDR3 sequence is 13 residues long. The CDR3 DNA is TGTGCCAGCCGGTCGAGGGACTCCTACGAGCAGTACTTC. It specifies CASRSRDSYEQYF.

V and J are TRBV4-3 and TRBJ1-4, with TRBD1 identical over 7 bases. This CDR3 region has 18 residues. The germline CDR1 and CDR2 sequences are LGHNA and YSLEER. The junction had 16 bases not matched to a gene; V was cut back by 0 bases and J by 9 bases. The chain's CDR3 is CASSQDHGGTGVRKKLFF. CDR3 bases: TGCGCCAGCAGCCAAGATCATGGGGGAACAGGGGTTCGTAAAAAACTGTTTTTT.

The J gene is TRBJ2-7, the V gene TRBV12-5, with unresolved D. The CDR3 length is 11 residues. Germline CDR1 LGHNT, CDR2 FRNRAP. V lost 1 base and J 6 bases, leaving 4 bases between the germline ends. CDR3 residues: CASGLGGEQYV. The CDR3 DNA is TGTGCTAGTGGTTTGGGAGGCGAGCAGTACGTC.

CDR3 sequence (DNA): TGTGCCAGCACCAAGATGGGACAGGGTTATGGCTACACCTTC. It encodes CASTKMGQGYGYTF. The chain links TRBV5-5 to TRBJ1-2, with 9 bases that match TRBD1. CDR3 length equals 14 residues. V shed 6 bases and J 5 bases; nucleotides not matched to a gene: 8. Per germline, CDR1 SGHKS and CDR2 YYEKEE (reference sequence).